Listed below are T cell receptor beta chains from one sample, sequenced in a study of shared clonotypes between healthy human individuals. Sequencing used immunoSEQ multiplex PCR; TCRdb keeps in-frame clones, though not all of them. The sample lists 2 million to 2.5 million clones, more than 90% occurring once. Material: naive CD4+ T cells sorted from blood. Receptors were obtained from a man between 18 and 35 years old in good health. CDR3s include the opening cysteine and the closing phenylalanine or tryptophan. Fields, in order: CDR3 length, D gene, clone size, V gene, J gene, CDR3 protein, CDR3 DNA. The D gene is left open where the match is weak. Clone size is shown for a subset of rows, as once, few, many or a class of expanded clone.

18	.	.	TRBV21-1	TRBJ2-3	CASSKARTGAGSTDTQYF	TGTGCCAGCAGCAAAGCGCGTACCGGAGCGGGGAGCACAGATACGCAGTATTTT
15	.	.	TRBV7-2	TRBJ1-4	CASSSATTGDEKLFF	TGTGCCAGCAGTTCCGCGACGACGGGAGATGAAAAACTGTTTTTT
12	.	.	TRBV18	TRBJ1-6	CASSADNSPLHF	TGTGCCAGCTCAGCGGATAATTCACCCCTCCACTTT
13	TRBD1	.	TRBV28	TRBJ1-2	CASSDRGNYGYTF	TGTGCCAGCAGTGACAGGGGGAACTATGGCTACACCTTC
15	.	.	TRBV5-1	TRBJ2-4	CASSPGDLAKNIQYF	TGCGCCAGCAGCCCAGGCGACTTAGCCAAAAACATTCAGTACTTC
15	.	.	TRBV6-1	TRBJ2-3	CASTVGIKLPDTQYF	TGTGCCAGCACCGTTGGGATTAAGCTCCCAGATACGCAGTATTTT
17	.	.	TRBV5-1	TRBJ2-2	CASSLGSSGSISGELFF	TGCGCCAGCAGCTTGGGTTCCTCGGGCAGTATTAGCGGGGAGCTGTTTTTT
14	TRBD1	.	TRBV5-1	TRBJ1-4	CASSQGAYNEKLFF	TGCGCCAGCAGTCAGGGGGCCTATAATGAAAAACTGTTTTTT
18	TRBD1	.	TRBV5-6	TRBJ1-6	CASSRTGEPSSYNSPLHF	TGTGCCAGCAGCCGTACAGGGGAGCCTAGCTCCTATAATTCACCCCTCCACTTT
15	TRBD1	.	TRBV5-4	TRBJ2-7	CASSAGTGQSYEQYF	TGTGCCAGCAGCGCCGGGACAGGGCAGTCCTACGAGCAGTACTTC
14	TRBD1	once	TRBV18	TRBJ1-1	CASSPDRANTEAFF	TGTGCCAGCTCCCCGGACAGGGCGAACACTGAAGCTTTCTTT
19	TRBD1	.	TRBV18	TRBJ1-5	CASSRAPGTGAPSNQPQHF	TGTGCCAGCTCTCGCGCCCCCGGGACAGGGGCACCGAGCAATCAGCCCCAGCATTTT
18	.	.	TRBV19	TRBJ1-2	CASSIPPDRGRANYGYTF	TGTGCCAGTAGTATCCCCCCCGATCGGGGCCGGGCTAACTATGGCTACACCTTC
17	TRBD1	.	TRBV10-2	TRBJ1-6	CASSWTGATNYNSPLHF	TGCGCCAGCAGCTGGACAGGGGCGACCAACTATAATTCACCCCTCCACTTT
15	TRBD1	once	TRBV30	TRBJ1-2	CAWSPGQGLGYGYTF	TGTGCCTGGAGCCCCGGACAGGGTTTGGGCTATGGCTACACCTTC
14	.	.	TRBV18	TRBJ1-5	CASSLQGSDQPQHF	TGTGCCAGCTCACTCCAGGGTAGCGATCAGCCCCAGCATTTT
16	TRBD2	.	TRBV4-3	TRBJ2-1	CASSRSGTSGSNEQFF	TGCGCCAGCAGCCGATCGGGGACTAGCGGGAGTAATGAGCAGTTCTTC
15	.	.	TRBV6-1	TRBJ2-2	CASSGQGEVTGELFF	TGTGCCAGCAGTGGCCAGGGGGAGGTCACCGGGGAGCTGTTTTTT
15	.	.	TRBV6-1	TRBJ1-1	CASSARTEMNTEAFF	TGTGCCAGCAGTGCCCGGACAGAAATGAACACTGAAGCTTTCTTT
17	.	few	TRBV28	TRBJ2-1	CASSFDPGGGSYNEQFF	TGTGCCAGCAGTTTCGACCCAGGGGGGGGCTCCTACAATGAGCAGTTCTTC